This T cell receptor beta chain came from a study of CD8 T cells in ankylosing spondylitis. Remarks on this clonotype: The antigen is not known.

General observations from the study: Reactive arthritis synovial fluid and blood previously showed some of these motif variants. Reported data indicate significant enrichment of disease-linked clones within matched ankylosing spondylitis synovial fluid. It appeared that ankylosing spondylitis blood was characterized by a TCR beta motif of several highly homologous variants. CD8+ by phenotype, disease-linked clones were relatively rare in peripheral blood.

MiXCR was run by TCRdb on the 5' RACE reads, yielding one entry per CDR3 protein. This table holds some 840,000 distinct CDR3 sequences, over 9.5% found once. The sample was blood, either unsorted or a sorted T cell fraction (not recorded which). This clonotype was sampled from a male donor with ankylosing spondylitis.

The CDR3 sequence: CASSYSEGPTGANVLTF. The CDR3 DNA reads as TGTGCCAGCAGTTACTCGGAGGGGCCCACTGGGGCCAACGTCCTGACTTTC. This chain uses TRBV6-5 with TRBJ2-6, with D tentatively TRBD2 (6 bases). Trimming pared 0 bases from V and 2 bases from J, leaving 11 bases between. The CDR3 spans 17 residues. Looked up from germline, CDR1 is MNHEY and CDR2 is SVGAGI.